A selection of T cell receptor beta chains follows, all from one sample in a study of control samples from healthy donors and cancer patients. The table came from immunoSEQ multiplex PCR; TCRdb's copy has only in-frame clones and leaves some out. In the table there are roughly 150,000 clones, nearly 95% of which are singletons. Sequenced material: blood. These receptors all come from a man aged 50-60 years in good health. CDR3s include the opening cysteine and the closing phenylalanine or tryptophan. A D gene is named only where the DNA matches it firmly. Clone size is given for some rows only: seen once, a few or many times, or a class if the clone is expanded.

clone_size,v_call,d_call,j_call,cdr3_nt,cdr3_aa
NA,TRBV5-6,TRBD2,TRBJ2-7,TGTGCCAGCAGCTTGTTCGGACTAGCGGGAGGTTACGAGCAGTACTTC,CASSLFGLAGGYEQYF
NA,TRBV27,NA,TRBJ1-2,TGTGCCAGCAGTTTAGTAGGGACTTATGGCTACACCTTC,CASSLVGTYGYTF
NA,TRBV14,NA,TRBJ1-5,TGTGCCAGCAGCCCCTCAGAGGGCAATCAGCCCCAGCATTTT,CASSPSEGNQPQHF
NA,TRBV29-1,NA,TRBJ2-3,TGCAGCGTGATCGGCGGGACGGTGGGAGATACGCAGTATTTT,CSVIGGTVGDTQYF
NA,TRBV3-1/TRBV3-2,TRBD1,TRBJ2-7,TGTGCCAGCAGCCTACAGGGGGCTTCCTACGAGCAGTACTTC,CASSLQGASYEQYF
NA,TRBV28,NA,TRBJ1-6,TGTGCCAGCACCCAAACGACGGGACTCTATAATTCACCCCTCCACTTT,CASTQTTGLYNSPLHF
NA,TRBV5-4,TRBD1,TRBJ1-4,TGTGCCAGCAGCCGGACAGGGGGCGTAGAAAAACTGTTTTTT,CASSRTGGVEKLFF
NA,TRBV27,NA,TRBJ1-1,TGTGCCAGCAGTTTATCTATGGCATTCTACTCTGAAGCTTTCTTT,CASSLSMAFYSEAFF
NA,TRBV5-1,NA,TRBJ2-2,TGCGCCAGCAGCTCGCCGCGAGCCGGGGAGCTGTTTTTT,CASSSPRAGELFF
NA,TRBV6-5,NA,TRBJ2-1,TGTGCCAGCAGTTACTCGACTGGTGAGCAGTTCTTC,CASSYSTGEQFF
NA,TRBV6-6,NA,TRBJ2-7,TGTGCCAGCAGGGAAACCTACGAGCAGTACTTC,CASRETYEQYF
NA,TRBV4-1,NA,TRBJ2-7,TGCGCCAGCAGCATAGTTGTGGCGAGCGGCGGCGAGCAGTACTTC,CASSIVVASGGEQYF
NA,TRBV9,TRBD1,TRBJ1-1,TGTGCCAGCAGCGTTACAGGGGGCCTTCTGAACACTGAAGCTTTCTTT,CASSVTGGLLNTEAFF
once,TRBV28,TRBD1,TRBJ2-7,TGTGCCAGCAGTCCCGCCGGGACAGGAACCTACGAGCAGTACTTC,CASSPAGTGTYEQYF
NA,TRBV7-2,TRBD1,TRBJ2-7,TGTGCCAGCAGCTTAGGGGCGGGACAGGGCTACGAGCAGTACTTC,CASSLGAGQGYEQYF
once,TRBV7-3,NA,TRBJ2-3,TGTGCCAGCAGCTCCGGAGGGGCGGGACTGACAGATACGCAGTATTTT,CASSSGGAGLTDTQYF
NA,TRBV9,NA,TRBJ2-7,TGTGCCAGCAGCGTAGGGGTCACCTCCTACGAGCAGTACTTC,CASSVGVTSYEQYF
NA,TRBV4-1,NA,TRBJ2-7,TGCGCCAGCAGCCAAGATTGGGGTAGGGTAGGCTACGAGCAGTACTTC,CASSQDWGRVGYEQYF
NA,TRBV11-2,NA,TRBJ1-3,TGTGCCAGCAGCTTAGAGCGGATCCCTAAAGAAAACACCATATATTTT,CASSLERIPKENTIYF
NA,TRBV5-1,TRBD2,TRBJ2-7,TGCGCCAGCAGCAATAGCGGGAGGGCCGGAGACGAGCAGTACTTC,CASSNSGRAGDEQYF
NA,TRBV25-1,NA,TRBJ1-4,TGTGCCAGCACTCGAAGTCTAGGGACTAATGAAAAACTGTTTTTT,CASTRSLGTNEKLFF
NA,TRBV3-1/TRBV3-2,NA,TRBJ1-6,TGTGCCAGCAGCCAAGCCAAGTCACCCCTCCACTTT,CASSQAKSPLHF
NA,TRBV27,NA,TRBJ2-7,TGTGCCAGCAGTTTGTGCGAGCAGTACTTC,CASSLCEQYF
NA,TRBV29-1,NA,TRBJ2-5,TGCAGCGTTGAGGGGGCTACTAGCGAAGAAGAGACCCAGTACTTC,CSVEGATSEEETQYF
NA,TRBV5-4,NA,TRBJ2-7,TGTGCCAGCAGCTTGGGCCACGAGCAGTACTTC,CASSLGHEQYF
NA,TRBV12-5,NA,TRBJ2-1,TGTGCTAGTGGTTCAACCGGCGGGGATACTGGTAGTGAGCAGTTCTTC,CASGSTGGDTGSEQFF
NA,TRBV18,NA,TRBJ1-3,TGTGCCAGCTCACCACGAACCTCCCAATCCTCTGGAAACACCATATATTTT,CASSPRTSQSSGNTIYF
NA,TRBV7-9,TRBD2,TRBJ2-1,TGTGCCAGCAGTTCAAGCGGGAGGGGCTCCTACAATGAGCAGTTCTTC,CASSSSGRGSYNEQFF
NA,TRBV6-2/TRBV6-3,TRBD1,TRBJ1-5,TGTGCCAGCAGTTATCCGGGACAGGGGGGTTCTCAGCATTTT,CASSYPGQGGSQHF
NA,TRBV5-1,TRBD1,TRBJ2-5,TGCGCCAGCAGCTTGAGCGGGACAGGGGCCGAGACCCAGTACTTC,CASSLSGTGAETQYF
NA,TRBV15,NA,TRBJ1-5,TGTGCCACCAGCAGAGATCGGGTTGCTCAGCCCCAGCATTTT,CATSRDRVAQPQHF
NA,TRBV9,NA,TRBJ2-1,TGTGCCAGCGGCGTTTCATTGGGGCTCCTAAACAATGAGCAGTTCTTC,CASGVSLGLLNNEQFF
NA,TRBV28,TRBD2,TRBJ2-1,TGTGCCAGCAGTCCACCGCCTAGCGGGAATGAGCAGTTCTTC,CASSPPPSGNEQFF
once,TRBV6-5,TRBD2,TRBJ2-5,TGTGCCAGCAGCGAGGGACTAGCGGGAGGAGAGACCCAGTACTTC,CASSEGLAGGETQYF
NA,TRBV3-1/TRBV3-2,TRBD2,TRBJ2-5,TGTGCCAGCAGCCCCCGGCCGGGAGCGGGGGAGACCCAGTACTTC,CASSPRPGAGETQYF
few,TRBV18,NA,TRBJ2-1,TGTGCCAGCTCAGAGAGCGGGCAGTCATACAATGAGCAGTTCTTC,CASSESGQSYNEQFF
NA,TRBV30,NA,TRBJ1-6,TGTGCCTCAGGTGGGACAACCTATAATTCACCCCTCCACTTT,CASGGTTYNSPLHF